This T cell receptor beta chain was profiled in a study of long-term antiretroviral therapy in people with HIV. General study points: Blood dating 2004 to 2017 may reflect older ART regimens.

With survey level as its setting, the immunoSEQ assay was v3.0. The data were produced by immunoSEQ multiplex PCR, yet TCRdb's version contains in-frame clones alone and is incomplete. The sample lists 25,000 to 35,000 clones, less than 98% occurring once. The CDR3 sequence is 12 residues long. Per germline, CDR1 MNHNY and CDR2 SVGAGI (reference sequence). Between the trimmed V and J ends, which lost 5 bases and 7 bases, there was a span of 8 bases. With regard to this clone: No antigen is known for it.

This sequence originates from a man aged 30 to 39 with HIV. The genes are TRBV6-6 and TRBJ1-4; D unclear. Source: unsorted PBMCs, taken 6.9 years after starting antiretroviral therapy. The CDR3 loop is CASSLAVEKLFF. The CDR3 region has the DNA TGTGCCAGCAGTCTGGCAGTTGAAAAACTGTTTTTT.